A single sample gave rise to the 12 T cell receptor beta chains below, sequenced in a study of graft-versus-host responses after intestinal transplantation. Libraries were prepared by immunoSEQ multiplex PCR; TCRdb keeps only in-frame clonotypes and omits some of them. The sample contains about 85,000 clones, roughly 85% of which appear only once. These receptors are not linked to any known antigen. Sample: unstimulated CD4+ T cells sorted from spleen or lymph node cells, taken before intestinal transplant. Receptors originate from a human donor who received an intestinal transplant.

The chain recombines TRBV7-2 with TRBJ1-1; unclear D gene. V lost 7 bases and J 0 bases, leaving 12 bases between the germline ends. Germline V lookup: CDR1 SGHTA, CDR2 FQGNSA. The CDR3 spans 14 residues. The CDR3 loop reads CASNWATLNTEAFF. As DNA, the CDR3 is TGTGCCAGCAACTGGGCCACTTTGAACACTGAAGCTTTCTTT.

This chain uses TRBV7-3 with TRBJ2-1; TRBD2 might be the D (6 bases). The CDR3 has 17 residues. Trimming removed 2 bases from V and 8 bases from J, with 22 bases in between. Germline loops: CDR1 SGHTA, CDR2 FQGTGA. The DNA of the CDR3 is TGTGCCAGCAGCTTACCCCCTCGGCCTAGCGCCTTCGATGAGCAGTTCTTC. Translation: CASSLPPRPSAFDEQFF.

The gene calls are TRBV11-2 and TRBJ2-7; a weak D match, TRBD1 (6 bases). The CDR3 is 14 residues long. Per the germline V gene, CDR1 is SGHAT and CDR2 is FQNNGV. V gave up 2 bases and J gave up 6 bases, with 14 bases separating them. The CDR3 DNA reads as TGTGCCAGCAGCTTAACAGGGTCCATGCTCGAGCAGTACTTC. Its protein is CASSLTGSMLEQYF.

The chain combines TRBV18 with TRBJ2-4; TRBD2 is a possible D gene (5 bases). Per germline, CDR1 KGHSH and CDR2 LQKENI. The CDR3 contains 13 residues. V shed 3 bases and J shed 8 bases, with 11 bases lying between them. The CDR3 DNA sequence: TGTGCCAGCTCACCCTCCCGGGAAGACATTCAGTACTTC. It encodes CASSPSREDIQYF.

CDR3 loop: CASSSRRGADTQYF. CDR3 nucleotide sequence: TGTGCCAGCAGCTCAAGGCGGGGGGCAGATACGCAGTATTTT. The chain carries TRBV7-2 and TRBJ2-3, with TRBD2 matching 8 bases. CDR3 length: 14 residues. Germline CDR1 and CDR2: SGHTA and FQGNSA. V trimming: 4 bases; J trimming: 4 bases; junction bases outside the gene matches: 4.

J is TRBJ1-3 and V is TRBV28; TRBD1 aligns across 9 bases. Germline loops: CDR1 MDHEN, CDR2 SYDVKM. This CDR3 has 16 amino acids. The V gene end was trimmed by 1 base and the J gene end by 7 bases; junction bases not matched to a gene: 8. CDR3 region: CASSLSPGTGPNTIYF. The CDR3 DNA follows: TGTGCCAGCAGTTTATCCCCTGGGACAGGGCCCAACACCATATATTTT. The complete variable domain, with remaining parts taken from reference TRBV28 and TRBJ1-3, reads DVKVTQSSRYLVKRTGEKVFLECVQDMDHENMFWYRQDPGLGLRLIYFSYDVKMKEKGDIPEGYSVSREKKERFSLILESASTNQTSMYLCASSLSPGTGPNTIYFGEGSWLTVV.

The rearrangement links TRBV6-1 to TRBJ2-1; D uncertain. Germline CDR1 is MNHNS and CDR2 is SASEGT. The CDR3 sequence is 13 residues long. Trimming left V 0 bases short and J 4 bases short, with 4 bases between. Here the CDR3 DNA reads TGTGCCAGCAGTGAAGCGGCTTACAATGAGCAGTTCTTC. As protein: CASSEAAYNEQFF.

This chain uses TRBV7-9 with TRBJ2-2, with 8 bases fitting TRBD2. CDR1 is SEHNR and CDR2 is FQNEAQ in the germline V gene (reference sequence). The V segment lost 7 bases and the J segment 4 bases; nucleotides outside the gene matches: 5. The CDR3 runs 14 residues. The CDR3 DNA is TGTGCCAGCACGGGGGGGGCAGGCACCGGGGAGCTGTTTTTT. Translation: CASTGGAGTGELFF.

V and J are TRBV28 and TRBJ1-5; TRBD1 matches 10 bases. The germline CDR1 and CDR2 sequences are MDHEN and SYDVKM. J lost 11 bases, V lost 1 base, and 8 bases had no gene match. The CDR3 has 15 amino acids. CDR3 loop: CASSLLGTGALTQHF. The CDR3 DNA is TGTGCCAGCAGTTTATTAGGGACAGGGGCCCTGACCCAGCATTTT. The whole variable domain, remainder taken from reference TRBV28 and TRBJ1-5, is DVKVTQSSRYLVKRTGEKVFLECVQDMDHENMFWYRQDPGLGLRLIYFSYDVKMKEKGDIPEGYSVSREKKERFSLILESASTNQTSMYLCASSLLGTGALTQHFGDGTRLSIL.

This rearrangement joins TRBV28 to TRBJ2-3; the D gene is possibly TRBD2 (6 bases). The germline V gene encodes CDR1 MDHEN and CDR2 SYDVKM. The V and J ends lost 2 bases and 6 bases respectively, with 9 bases between them. The CDR3 extends over 13 amino acids. In DNA form, the CDR3 reads TGTGCCAGCAGTTTAGGAGGGGTCGATACGCAGTATTTT. As protein: CASSLGGVDTQYF.

The J gene is TRBJ1-1, the V gene TRBV5-1, with D tentatively TRBD1 (6 bases). Trimming removed 4 bases at V and 0 bases at J, with 13 bases between. The length of the CDR3 is 15 residues. The germline V gene encodes CDR1 SGHRS and CDR2 YFSETQ. CDR3: CASSRTTGMNTEAFF. CDR3 DNA sequence: TGCGCCAGCAGCCGGACGACAGGAATGAACACTGAAGCTTTCTTT.

V and J are TRBV5-1 and TRBJ1-3, with D possibly being TRBD1 (5 bases). The CDR3 runs 13 residues. Germline V gene sequence: CDR1 SGHRS, CDR2 YFSETQ. V was pared by 7 bases and J by 1 base, with 9 bases between. The CDR3 is CASRRESGNTIYF. In nucleotides, the CDR3 is TGCGCCAGCCGCAGGGAATCTGGAAACACCATATATTTT. The full variable domain, rest sourced from reference TRBV5-1 and TRBJ1-3, is KAGVTQTPRYLIKTRGQQVTLSCSPISGHRSVSWYQQTPGQGLQFLFEYFSETQRNKGNFPGRFSGRQFSNSRSEMNVSTLELGDSALYLCASRRESGNTIYFGEGSWLTVV.